This T cell receptor beta chain originates from a study of cytomegalovirus exposure and HLA in healthy donors. Study conclusions and caveats: The study recorded fewer than 200 TCR beta chains that were cytomegalovirus-associated. Indistinguishable V segments, including TRBV6-2 and TRBV6-3, were excluded.

The CDR3 runs 15 residues. V trimming: 7 bases; J trimming: 2 bases; junction bases outside the gene matches: 5. Germline V CDR1 and CDR2: LGHNA, YNFKEQ. In the case of this clone: What it recognizes is unknown.

13 Jbeta primers and 60 Vbeta primers were used for the PCR. Method: immunoSEQ multiplex PCR; TCRdb's copy keeps in-frame clones and lacks some. The repertoire holds some 120,000 clones, around three quarters seen once, with roughly 4.4% in the top ten. V usage is TRBV4-2 and J usage is TRBJ2-1; 10 nucleotides line up with TRBD2. Sequencing used PBMCs. This receptor was taken from a man under 40 in good health and CMV-seropositive. In DNA, the CDR3 is TGTGCCAGCACCCAGAGCGGGGGGGCCTACAATGAGCAGTTCTTC. The encoded protein is CASTQSGGAYNEQFF.